The present T cell receptor (beta chain) was sequenced within a study of CD8+CD57+ T cells in acquired aplastic anemia. It was patients with CD8+CD57+ cell expansion by flow cytometry who were chosen for sequencing. The germline V gene has CDR1 SNHLY and CDR2 FYNNEI. This CDR3 spans 14 amino acids. V lost 3 bases and J lost 4; bases outside the gene matches: 5. General study findings and limits: Researchers report that fewer than 30 CD8+ CDR3 sequences appeared in both patients and controls.

About this clonotype itself: Its antigen is as yet unknown.

Both TCR beta VDJ combination and CDR3 sequence profiling were carried out. Genomic DNA was the template for this profiling. TCRdb passed the reads through MiXCR, listing each CDR3 protein once. The profile shows over 150,000 distinct CDR3 sequences, 55% to 65% of them singletons. This sequence joins TRBV2 and TRBJ1-2, with TRBD1 matching over 7 bases. The TCR was taken from a human donor with aplastic anemia. Sequenced sample: sorted CD4+, CD8+, or CD8+CD57+ T cells (not recorded which) from PBMCs. The CDR3 region is CASSDMDRIYGYTF. DNA of the CDR3: TGTGCCAGCAGTGACATGGACAGGATCTATGGCTACACCTTC.